This T cell receptor (beta chain) was documented in a study of blood T cells in healthy people across ages. Study outcomes and limitations: Researchers deemed the diversity estimates from one million T cells underestimates. Long-lived donors exceeded aged donors in naive CD4+ cells and diversity.

On this clonotype itself: Its antigen is unidentified.

Peripheral blood was drawn, about 9.7 milliliters per donor. Together with a sample-barcoded 5' primer, a J-beta primer mix was included in a second PCR lasting about 7 to 11 cycles. From the 5' RACE reads, TCRdb called clonotypes with MiXCR, one entry per CDR3 protein. The table lists around 870,000 distinct CDR3 sequences, under 35% of them singletons. CDR1 is LNHNV and CDR2 is YYDKDF in the germline V gene (reference sequence). This CDR3 comprises 14 residues. Trimming stripped 0 bases from V and 6 bases from J, with 11 bases between. The chain joins TRBV15 to TRBJ1-1; D unclear. The source material was blood. This TCR derives from an elderly woman in good health. As DNA, the CDR3 is TGTGCCACCAGCAGAGATTTGGGGTCATCTGAAGCTTTCTTT. Its protein product is CATSRDLGSSEAFF.